This passage covers 20 T cell receptor beta chains from one sample sequenced in a study of CD8+ T cells in alopecia areata. Extracted RNA was reverse transcribed into cDNA, the sequencing template. Generated by immunoSEQ multiplex PCR, the TCRdb table keeps only in-frame clones and is missing some. The data contain 60,000 to 70,000 clones, about 44% of them singletons. Source: CD8+ T cells sorted from blood, taken at week 0. These receptors were obtained from a human donor with alopecia areata.

The chain links TRBV27 to TRBJ1-1, with D maybe TRBD1 (5 bases). The CDR3 consists of 12 residues. Germline V gene data show CDR1 as MNHEY and CDR2 as SMNVEV (reference sequence). V lost 6 bases and J 6 bases, leaving 11 bases between the germline ends. Written as DNA, the CDR3 is TGTGCCAGCAGGGGCAGGGCCCCTGAAGCTTTCTTT. The encoded protein is CASRGRAPEAFF.

This clone was seen more than once but under ten times. The rearrangement joins TRBV9 to TRBJ2-3; D unclear. The CDR3 has 12 amino acids. The germline CDR1 and CDR2 sequences are SGDLS and YYNGEE. The germline V and J ends were trimmed by 2 bases and 2 bases, with 3 bases remaining between them. The CDR3 region has the DNA TGTGCCAGCAGCGTGGACACAGATACGCAGTATTTT. It codes for CASSVDTDTQYF.

The genes are TRBV7-9 and TRBJ2-6; the D gene is possibly TRBD1 (6 bases). Germline CDR1 is SEHNR and CDR2 is FQNEAQ (reference sequence). The CDR3 loop spans 16 amino acids. V lost 6 bases, J lost 2 bases, and 14 bases lay in between. CDR3 coding DNA: TGTGCCAGCAGGTCACGTCAGGGGCCTGGGGCCAACGTCCTGACTTTC. It specifies CASRSRQGPGANVLTF.

With respect to this clone: This CDR3 is also generated by other DNA sequences in the sample. This chain joins TRBV7-9 and TRBJ2-5, with 7 bases fitting TRBD2. With 2 bases clipped from V and 3 bases from J, the junction kept 0 bases outside the gene matches. CDR3 length: 13 residues. Germline CDR1 is SEHNR and CDR2 is FQNEAQ (reference sequence). The CDR3 DNA follows: TGTGCCAGCAGCTTAAGCGGGGAAGAGACCCAGTACTTC. Translated: CASSLSGEETQYF.

This clone was detected only a few times. V is TRBV19 and J is TRBJ1-1, with no clear D. Trimming shortened V by 5 bases and J by 8 bases, and 21 bases separated the two germline ends. Germline V gene sequence: CDR1 LNHDA, CDR2 SQIVND (reference sequence). CDR3 length equals 15 residues. The CDR3 region is CASSPSSGTRAEAFF. The CDR3 DNA sequence: TGTGCCAGTAGTCCCAGTTCAGGAACCCGGGCAGAAGCTTTCTTT. The whole variable domain, remainder taken from reference TRBV19 and TRBJ1-1, is DGGITQSPKYLFRKEGQNVTLSCEQNLNHDAMYWYRQDPGQGLRLIYYSQIVNDFQKGDIAEGYSVSREKKESFPLTVTSAQKNPTAFYLCASSPSSGTRAEAFFGQGTRLTVV.

Only a few counts were recorded for this clone. The CDR3 here is CASEPAGGPSLEQYF. The CDR3 DNA reads as TGTGCCAGCGAGCCAGCGGGAGGGCCCTCACTCGAGCAGTACTTC. This chain links TRBV28 with TRBJ2-7, with TRBD2 matching 10 bases. Germline V gene data show CDR1 as MDHEN and CDR2 as SYDVKM. The CDR3 runs 15 residues. Trimming cost V 8 bases and J 6 bases; bases outside gene matches: 13.

The CDR3 reads CAWSYGRSYEQYF. The DNA for the CDR3 is TGTGCCTGGAGTTACGGCAGATCCTACGAGCAGTACTTC. The rearrangement joins TRBV30 to TRBJ2-7; D is uncertain. This CDR3 comprises 13 residues. Trimming removed 2 bases at V and 1 base at J, with 9 bases between. Germline V gene data show CDR1 as GTSNPN and CDR2 as SVGIG (reference sequence).

V gene TRBV15 combines with J gene TRBJ2-4; TRBD2 aligns across 13 bases. The V gene's germline CDR1 is LNHNV and CDR2 YYDKDF (reference sequence). CDR3 length equals 19 residues. J gave up 0 bases and V 4 bases, and 9 bases lay outside the gene matches. CDR3 DNA: TGTGCCACCAGCAACCTCCCGGGACTAGCGGGAAGAGCCAAAAACATTCAGTACTTC. Translation gives CATSNLPGLAGRAKNIQYF.

The gene calls are TRBV7-9 and TRBJ2-7; the D is unclear. CDR1 and CDR2 (germline): SEHNR, FQNEAQ (reference sequence). V gave up 5 bases and J gave up 3 bases, with 8 bases separating them. This CDR3 is 12 amino acids long. The CDR3 loop reads CASSREGYEQYF. The CDR3 DNA reads TGTGCCAGCAGCCGCGAAGGCTACGAGCAGTACTTC.

The chain couples TRBV9 to TRBJ2-3; D possibly matches TRBD1 or TRBD2 (5 bases each). The CDR3 has 17 amino acids. The V gene lost 2 bases and the J gene lost 0 bases, with 16 bases spanning the gap. Germline V gene sequence: CDR1 SGDLS, CDR2 YYNGEE. Here the CDR3 DNA reads TGTGCCAGCAGCGTCGAGGGGCACCTGCTTAGCACAGATACGCAGTATTTT. As protein: CASSVEGHLLSTDTQYF.

This clone was found a few times. The chain uses TRBV11-2 and TRBJ2-7; maybe TRBD2 (5 bases). The CDR3 sequence is 12 residues long. The V gene lost 5 bases and the J gene lost 6 bases, with 11 bases spanning the gap. The V gene's germline CDR1 is SGHAT and CDR2 FQNNGV. CDR3 sequence reads: CASSPGLSEQYF. CDR3 bases: TGTGCCAGCAGCCCGGGGTTAAGCGAGCAGTACTTC.

This sequence joins TRBV6-6 and TRBJ2-7; D gene uncertain. Trimming left V 0 bases short and J 3 bases short, with 15 bases between. This CDR3 is built from 16 residues. In germline, CDR1 is MNHNY, CDR2 SVGAGI (reference sequence). The CDR3 here is CASSYSGDGPNYEQYF. In DNA form, the CDR3 reads TGTGCCAGCAGTTACTCGGGCGACGGTCCCAACTACGAGCAGTACTTC.

The CDR3 reads CSVVGGAGLGEQYF. The CDR3 DNA is TGCAGCGTTGTTGGCGGCGCGGGGCTAGGAGAGCAGTACTTC. The J gene is TRBJ2-7, the V gene TRBV29-1, with a possible D match to TRBD2 (6 bases). Trimming pared 4 bases from V and 7 bases from J, leaving 20 bases between. From germline, CDR1 is SQVTM and CDR2 ANQGSEA. This CDR3 contains 14 residues.

The chain's CDR3 is CASSPPSPDEQYF. CDR3 DNA sequence: TGTGCCAGCAGCCCGCCTAGCCCAGACGAGCAGTACTTC. V usage is TRBV7-9 and J usage is TRBJ2-7, with D maybe TRBD2 (5 bases). The CDR3 consists of 13 residues. Germline-derived CDR1 and CDR2 are SEHNR and FQNEAQ (reference sequence). The V end was cut by 5 bases, the J end by 5 bases, with 13 bases between.

The chain has TRBV4-3 and TRBJ1-4; D call uncertain. The CDR3 runs to 19 residues. The V end lost 0 bases, the J end lost 3 bases, and 20 bases lay between the germline ends. The germline CDR1 and CDR2 sequences are LGHNA and YSLEER. The CDR3 protein is CASSQDPEIGGIPNEKLFF. As DNA, the CDR3 is TGCGCCAGCAGCCAAGATCCCGAAATCGGCGGGATTCCTAATGAAAAACTGTTTTTT.

The V gene is TRBV7-2, the J gene TRBJ2-5; 9 bases match TRBD1. CDR1 and CDR2 from the germline V gene are SGHTA and FQGNSA. There are 14 residues in the CDR3. V lost 3 bases and J lost 5; bases outside the gene matches: 4. The CDR3 DNA sequence: TGTGCCAGCAGCTTGGGGACAGGGAGGGAGACCCAGTACTTC. Its translation: CASSLGTGRETQYF.

In its sample, this clone was seen a few times. This sequence joins TRBV29-1 and TRBJ1-1; D remains ambiguous. CDR1 SQVTM and CDR2 ANQGSEA come from the germline V gene. This CDR3 region has 12 residues. V dropped 7 bases and J dropped 10 bases, with 19 bases sitting between them. This chain's CDR3 is CSAVEGPGRAFF. The CDR3 DNA reads TGCAGCGCCGTGGAAGGGCCCGGGAGAGCTTTCTTT.

This clone has more than one count but fewer than ten. The V call is TRBV9, the J call TRBJ2-1; 7 positions match TRBD2. Germline CDR1 reads SGDLS; CDR2 reads YYNGEE. J gave up 4 bases and V 6 bases, and 10 bases lay outside the gene matches. The CDR3 is made up of 15 amino acids. CDR3 residues: CASNPSGRRYNEQFF. CDR3 coding DNA: TGTGCCAGCAACCCTAGCGGCCGGCGGTACAATGAGCAGTTCTTC.

Only a few counts were recorded for this clone. J is TRBJ2-7 and V is TRBV28; 11 bases align to TRBD1. This CDR3 spans 16 amino acids. Trimming at V came to 3 bases and at J to 2 bases, leaving 6 bases not matched to a gene. Germline-derived CDR1 and CDR2 are MDHEN and SYDVKM. CDR3 coding DNA: TGTGCCAGCAGTTTCCCACCGGGACAGGGGGCCTACGAGCAGTACTTC. Residues: CASSFPPGQGAYEQYF.

The sample holds many counts of this clone. This rearrangement joins TRBV7-9 to TRBJ1-4; 7 bases are shared with TRBD1. Germline assignment: CDR1 SEHNR and CDR2 FQNEAQ (reference sequence). With V trimmed by 5 bases and J by 2 bases, 11 bases remained unmatched. This CDR3 region has 17 residues. Here the CDR3 reads CASSPRQGEATNEKLFF. The CDR3, as DNA: TGTGCCAGCAGCCCGCGACAGGGAGAGGCGACTAATGAAAAACTGTTTTTT.